The rows below give T cell receptor beta chains drawn from one sample of a study of cytomegalovirus exposure and HLA in healthy donors. Generated by immunoSEQ multiplex PCR, the TCRdb table keeps only in-frame clones and is missing some. Of around 180,000 clones listed, around 80% are singletons. Sequenced input: PBMCs. These TCRs come from a young woman in good health and CMV-seropositive. Each CDR3 is given with its conserved first and last residue. D genes are given only for firm matches. Rows may omit the clone size; those that give it use once, few, many or a size class.

J gene,V gene,clone size,D gene,CDR3 protein,CDR3 DNA
TRBJ2-3,TRBV7-9,NA,TRBD2,CASSLGLGLAGPWDTQYF,TGTGCCAGCAGCTTAGGTTTGGGACTAGCGGGCCCTTGGGACACGCAGTATTTT
TRBJ2-7,TRBV11-2,NA,TRBD2,CASSSPGSGVSYEQYF,TGTGCCAGCAGCTCCCCGGGGAGCGGGGTGTCCTACGAGCAGTACTTC
TRBJ2-6,TRBV6-1,NA,NA,CASSEGGSGANVLTF,TGTGCCAGCAGTGAAGGAGGTTCTGGGGCCAACGTCCTGACTTTC
TRBJ1-2,TRBV5-4,NA,NA,CASSLTRTSYGYTF,TGTGCCAGCAGCTTGACGAGGACAAGCTATGGCTACACCTTC
TRBJ2-6,TRBV4-2,NA,NA,CASSRNLETGANVLTF,TGTGCCAGCAGCCGCAACCTAGAGACTGGGGCCAACGTCCTGACTTTC
TRBJ2-7,TRBV7-2,NA,NA,CASSSPGLSYEQYF,TGTGCCAGCAGCTCTCCGGGACTCTCCTACGAGCAGTACTTC
TRBJ1-5,TRBV5-1,many,NA,CAGYRPRHF,TGCGCCGGGTACAGGCCGAGGCATTTT
TRBJ2-5,TRBV9,NA,TRBD2,CASSVGASGGGGETQYF,TGTGCCAGCAGCGTAGGGGCTAGCGGGGGAGGGGGGGAGACCCAGTACTTC
TRBJ1-2,TRBV18,NA,TRBD1,CASSGQGTPSSHYGYTF,TGTGCCAGCTCAGGACAGGGGACACCTTCTTCCCATTATGGCTACACCTTC
TRBJ2-1,TRBV11-2,NA,TRBD2,CASSLMRRGVGEQFF,TGTGCCAGCAGCCTTATGCGGCGGGGGGTGGGTGAGCAGTTCTTC
TRBJ1-1,TRBV7-2,once,NA,CASSQSPSTEAFF,TGTGCCAGCAGTCAAAGCCCGAGCACTGAAGCTTTCTTT
TRBJ1-4,TRBV13,NA,TRBD1,CASSSQTGGGEKLFF,TGTGCCAGCAGCTCCCAGACAGGGGGCGGCGAAAAACTGTTTTTT
TRBJ1-6,TRBV6-5,NA,NA,CASRRQPTNSPLHF,TGTGCCAGCAGGAGACAGCCCACGAATTCACCCCTCCACTTT
TRBJ1-4,TRBV5-1,few,NA,CASSLVSGVDEKLFF,TGCGCCAGCAGCTTGGTTTCAGGGGTGGATGAAAAACTGTTTTTT
TRBJ2-1,TRBV15,NA,TRBD2,CATRGAGGGNEQFF,TGTGCCACCAGGGGAGCGGGGGGCGGCAATGAGCAGTTCTTC
TRBJ2-1,TRBV2,NA,TRBD1,CARDRGTRNEQFF,TGTGCCAGAGACAGGGGGACCAGGAATGAGCAGTTCTTC
TRBJ1-5,TRBV6-1,NA,NA,CASSPLDQPQHF,TGTGCCAGCAGCCCCCTCGATCAGCCCCAGCATTTT
TRBJ2-7,TRBV9,NA,TRBD1,CASSADRGDDEQYF,TGTGCCAGCAGCGCGGACAGGGGCGACGACGAGCAGTACTTC
TRBJ1-6,TRBV5-6,NA,NA,CASSLGSAPSSPLHF,TGTGCCAGCAGCTTGGGTAGCGCGCCGAGTTCACCCCTCCACTTT
TRBJ2-2,TRBV2,NA,NA,CAGLGVGVDNTGELFF,TGTGCCGGTCTCGGGGTCGGAGTAGATAACACCGGGGAGCTGTTTTTT
TRBJ2-3,TRBV4-2,once,TRBD2,CASSQDASGGGFTDTQYF,TGTGCCAGCAGCCAAGATGCTAGCGGGGGGGGTTTCACAGATACGCAGTATTTT
TRBJ2-3,TRBV2,NA,NA,CASMRRADTQYF,TGTGCCAGCATGCGTCGCGCAGATACGCAGTATTTT
TRBJ1-1,TRBV4-2,NA,TRBD1,CASSQEGTGGTEAFF,TGTGCCAGCAGCCAAGAGGGGACAGGGGGCACTGAAGCTTTCTTT
TRBJ2-1,TRBV4-2,NA,TRBD2,CASSRSGGNTVYNEQFF,TGTGCCAGCAGCCGTAGCGGGGGGAACACCGTCTACAATGAGCAGTTCTTC
TRBJ2-3,TRBV5-6,NA,TRBD1,CASSFGQGGGDTQYF,TGTGCCAGCAGTTTTGGACAGGGGGGAGGGGATACGCAGTATTTT
TRBJ2-7,TRBV6-1,NA,NA,CAAVFATGDYEQYF,TGTGCCGCCGTGTTTGCGACAGGTGACTACGAGCAGTACTTC
TRBJ1-2,TRBV28,few,TRBD1,CASSLGQGKVGYTF,TGTGCCAGCAGTTTGGGACAGGGTAAGGTTGGCTACACCTTC
TRBJ1-2,TRBV7-7,few,NA,CASSESGGGGYTF,TGTGCCAGCAGCGAATCGGGGGGGGGTGGCTACACCTTC
TRBJ2-5,TRBV27,NA,TRBD1,CASKPGQNEETQYF,TGTGCCAGCAAACCGGGACAGAACGAAGAGACCCAGTACTTC
TRBJ2-2,TRBV19,NA,TRBD1,CASSILGRGWELFF,TGTGCCAGTAGTATTCTGGGCAGGGGGTGGGAGCTGTTTTTT
TRBJ2-2,TRBV9,NA,NA,CASSSSSRLGVGTGELFF,TGTGCCAGCAGCTCTTCATCAAGACTTGGAGTGGGCACCGGGGAGCTGTTTTTT
TRBJ1-1,TRBV19,NA,NA,CASSHQGNTEAFF,TGTGCCAGTAGTCATCAGGGGAACACTGAAGCTTTCTTT
TRBJ1-5,TRBV28,NA,TRBD1,CASSFRTGGKEPQHF,TGTGCCAGCAGTTTTAGGACAGGGGGAAAGGAGCCCCAGCATTTT
TRBJ2-1,TRBV19,NA,TRBD1,CASSDEPTGAIEQFF,TGTGCCAGTAGTGACGAACCCACAGGGGCCATTGAGCAGTTCTTC
TRBJ1-1,TRBV5-3,NA,TRBD1,CARSLWTGEAFF,TGTGCCAGAAGCCTCTGGACAGGTGAAGCTTTCTTT